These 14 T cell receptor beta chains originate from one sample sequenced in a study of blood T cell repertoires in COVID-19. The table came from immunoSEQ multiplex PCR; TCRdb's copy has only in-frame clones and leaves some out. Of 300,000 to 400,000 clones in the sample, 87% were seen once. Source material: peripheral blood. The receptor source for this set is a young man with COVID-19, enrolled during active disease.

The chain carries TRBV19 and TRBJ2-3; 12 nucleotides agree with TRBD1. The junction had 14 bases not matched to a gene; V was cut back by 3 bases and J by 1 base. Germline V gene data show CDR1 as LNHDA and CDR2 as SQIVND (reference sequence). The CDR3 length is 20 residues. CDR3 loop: CASSIVGPGTGGSGTDTQYF. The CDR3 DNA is TGTGCCAGTAGTATTGTGGGACCGGGGACAGGGGGCTCGGGCACAGATACGCAGTATTTT.

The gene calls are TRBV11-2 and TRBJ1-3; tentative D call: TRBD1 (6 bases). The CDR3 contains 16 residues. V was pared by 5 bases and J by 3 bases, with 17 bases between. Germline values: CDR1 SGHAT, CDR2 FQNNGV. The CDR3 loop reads CASSRREQGGGNTIYF. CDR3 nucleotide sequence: TGTGCCAGCAGCCGCCGGGAACAGGGTGGTGGAAACACCATATATTTT.

CDR3 nucleotide sequence: TGTGCCAGCAGTGAAGACCCAGGTTACAATGAGCAGTTCTTC. Translating gives CASSEDPGYNEQFF. The V call is TRBV6-1, the J call TRBJ2-1; no definite D call. CDR1 is MNHNS and CDR2 is SASEGT in the germline V gene. V gave up 1 base and J gave up 4 bases, with 8 bases separating them. The CDR3 is made up of 14 amino acids.

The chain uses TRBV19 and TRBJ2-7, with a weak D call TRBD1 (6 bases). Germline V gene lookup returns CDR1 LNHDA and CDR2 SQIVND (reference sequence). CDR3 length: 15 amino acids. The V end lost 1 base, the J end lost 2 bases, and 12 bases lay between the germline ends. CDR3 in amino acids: CASSIVLQGPYEQYF. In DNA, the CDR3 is TGTGCCAGTAGTATAGTTTTACAGGGACCCTACGAGCAGTACTTC.

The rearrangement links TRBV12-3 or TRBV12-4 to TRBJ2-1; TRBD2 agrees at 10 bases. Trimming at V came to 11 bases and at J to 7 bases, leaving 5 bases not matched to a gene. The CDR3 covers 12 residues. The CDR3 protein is CAGASGGNEQFF. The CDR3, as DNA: TGTGCCGGGGCTAGCGGGGGAAATGAGCAGTTCTTC.

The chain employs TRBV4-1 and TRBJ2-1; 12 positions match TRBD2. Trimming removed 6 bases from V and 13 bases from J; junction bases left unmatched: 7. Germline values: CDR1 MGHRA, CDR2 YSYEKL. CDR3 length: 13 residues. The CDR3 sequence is CASRGLAGGHQFF. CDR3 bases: TGCGCCAGCAGGGGGCTAGCGGGGGGGCATCAGTTCTTC.

In nucleotides, the CDR3 is TGTGCCAGCAGCTTAACTTCACAGATTTTCAATCAGCCCCAGCATTTT. Protein sequence: CASSLTSQIFNQPQHF. The chain recombines TRBV11-2 with TRBJ1-5; D is unresolved. Trimming took 2 bases from V and 3 from J, leaving 14 bases between them. Germline V gene sequence: CDR1 SGHAT, CDR2 FQNNGV. CDR3 length: 16 residues.

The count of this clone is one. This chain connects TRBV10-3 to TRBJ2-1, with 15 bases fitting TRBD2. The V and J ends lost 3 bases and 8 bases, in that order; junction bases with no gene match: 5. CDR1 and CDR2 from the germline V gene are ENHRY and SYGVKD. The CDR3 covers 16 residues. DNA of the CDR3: TGTGCCATCAGTGAAGGGACTAGCGGGAGGAACGATGAGCAGTTCTTC. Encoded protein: CAISEGTSGRNDEQFF.

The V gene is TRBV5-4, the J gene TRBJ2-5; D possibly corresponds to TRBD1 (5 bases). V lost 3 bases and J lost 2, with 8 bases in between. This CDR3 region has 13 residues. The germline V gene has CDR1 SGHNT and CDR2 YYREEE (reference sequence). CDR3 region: CASSYDRQETQYF. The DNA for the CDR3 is TGTGCCAGCAGCTATGACAGACAAGAGACCCAGTACTTC. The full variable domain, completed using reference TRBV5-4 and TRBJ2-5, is ETGVTQSPTHLIKTRGQQVTLRCSSQSGHNTVSWYQQALGQGPQFIFQYYREEENGRGNFPPRFSGLQFPNYSSELNVNALELDDSALYLCASSYDRQETQYFGPGTRLLVL.

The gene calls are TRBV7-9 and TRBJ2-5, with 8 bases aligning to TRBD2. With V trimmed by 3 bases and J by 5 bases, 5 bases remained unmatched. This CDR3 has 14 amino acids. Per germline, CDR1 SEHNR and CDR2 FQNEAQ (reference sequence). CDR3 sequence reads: CASSLTSAEETQYF. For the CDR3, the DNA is TGTGCCAGCAGCTTGACTAGCGCGGAGGAGACCCAGTACTTC.

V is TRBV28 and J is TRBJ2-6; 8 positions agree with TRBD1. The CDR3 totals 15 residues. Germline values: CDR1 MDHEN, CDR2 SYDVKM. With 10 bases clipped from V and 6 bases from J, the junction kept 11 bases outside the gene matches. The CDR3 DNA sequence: TGTGCCACAGGACAGGGAACGCTTGCGGCCAACGTCCTGACTTTC. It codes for CATGQGTLAANVLTF.

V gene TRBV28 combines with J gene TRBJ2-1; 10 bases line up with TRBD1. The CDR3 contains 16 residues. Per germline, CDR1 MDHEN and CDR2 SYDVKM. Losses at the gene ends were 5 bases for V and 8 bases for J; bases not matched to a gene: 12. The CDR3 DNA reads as TGTGCCAGCAGTCCCCCCCCGGGACAGGGGTTTTATGAGCAGTTCTTC. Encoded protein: CASSPPPGQGFYEQFF.

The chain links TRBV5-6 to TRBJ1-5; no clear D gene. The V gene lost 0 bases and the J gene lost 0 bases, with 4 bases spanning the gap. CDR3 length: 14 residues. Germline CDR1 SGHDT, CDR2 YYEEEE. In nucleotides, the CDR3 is TGTGCCAGCAGCTTGGTAAATAGCAATCAGCCCCAGCATTTT. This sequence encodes CASSLVNSNQPQHF.

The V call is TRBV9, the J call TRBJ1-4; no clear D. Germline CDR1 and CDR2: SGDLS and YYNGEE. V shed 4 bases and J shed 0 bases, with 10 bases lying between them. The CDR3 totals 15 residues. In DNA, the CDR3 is TGTGCCAGCAGCCCGCAGGAGGCAACTAATGAAAAACTGTTTTTT. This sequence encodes CASSPQEATNEKLFF.